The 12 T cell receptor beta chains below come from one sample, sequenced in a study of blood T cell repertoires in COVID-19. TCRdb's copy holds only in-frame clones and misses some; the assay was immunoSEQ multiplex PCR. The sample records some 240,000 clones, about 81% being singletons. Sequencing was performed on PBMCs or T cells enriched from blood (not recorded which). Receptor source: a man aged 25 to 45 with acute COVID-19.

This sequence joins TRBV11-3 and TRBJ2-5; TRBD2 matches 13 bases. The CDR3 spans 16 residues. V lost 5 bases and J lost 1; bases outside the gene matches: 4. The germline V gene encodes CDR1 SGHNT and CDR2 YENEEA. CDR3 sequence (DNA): TGTGCCAGCAGCCCACGGACTAGCGGGGGCCAAGAGACCCAGTACTTC. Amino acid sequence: CASSPRTSGGQETQYF. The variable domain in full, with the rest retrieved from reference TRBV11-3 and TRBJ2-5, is EAGVVQSPRYKIIEKKQPVAFWCNPISGHNTLYWYLQNLGQGPELLIRYENEEAVDDSQLPKDRFSAERLKGVDSTLKIQPAELGDSAVYLCASSPRTSGGQETQYFGPGTRLLVL.

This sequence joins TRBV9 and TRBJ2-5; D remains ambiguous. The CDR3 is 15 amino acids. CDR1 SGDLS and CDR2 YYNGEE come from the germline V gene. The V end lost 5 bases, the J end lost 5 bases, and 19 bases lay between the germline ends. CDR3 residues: CASSRRQRQLETQYF. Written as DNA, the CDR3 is TGTGCCAGCAGTCGTAGGCAAAGACAATTGGAGACCCAGTACTTC. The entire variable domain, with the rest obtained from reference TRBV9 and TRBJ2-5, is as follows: DSGVTQTPKHLITATGQRVTLRCSPRSGDLSVYWYQQSLDQGLQFLIQYYNGEERAKGNILERFSAQQFPDLHSELNLSSLELGDSALYFCASSRRQRQLETQYFGPGTRLLVL.

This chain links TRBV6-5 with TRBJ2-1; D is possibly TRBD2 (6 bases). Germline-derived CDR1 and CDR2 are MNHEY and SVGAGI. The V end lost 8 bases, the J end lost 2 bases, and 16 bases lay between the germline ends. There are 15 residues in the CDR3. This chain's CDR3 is CASQLTREPYNEQFF. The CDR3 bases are TGTGCCAGCCAACTAACGCGGGAACCCTACAATGAGCAGTTCTTC.

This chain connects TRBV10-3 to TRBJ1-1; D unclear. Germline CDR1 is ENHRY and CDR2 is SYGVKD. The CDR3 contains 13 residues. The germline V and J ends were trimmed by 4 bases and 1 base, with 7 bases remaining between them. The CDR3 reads CAISGRGNTEAFF. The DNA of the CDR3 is TGTGCCATCAGTGGGCGGGGGAACACTGAAGCTTTCTTT.

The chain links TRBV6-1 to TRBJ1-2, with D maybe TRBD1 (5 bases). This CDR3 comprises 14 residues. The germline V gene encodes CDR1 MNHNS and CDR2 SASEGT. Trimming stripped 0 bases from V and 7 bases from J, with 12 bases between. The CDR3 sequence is CASSEASGNGGYTF. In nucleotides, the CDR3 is TGTGCCAGCAGTGAAGCTTCAGGGAACGGTGGCTACACCTTC.

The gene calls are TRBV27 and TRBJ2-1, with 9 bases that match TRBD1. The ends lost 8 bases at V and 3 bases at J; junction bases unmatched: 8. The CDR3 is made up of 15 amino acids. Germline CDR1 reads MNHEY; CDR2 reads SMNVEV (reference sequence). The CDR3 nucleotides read TGTGCCAGCCGTCGACCGGGACAGGGCTACAATGAGCAGTTCTTC. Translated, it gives CASRRPGQGYNEQFF.

The CDR3 sequence is CASSVPLAGPPYNEQFF. The CDR3 region has the DNA TGTGCCAGCAGCGTACCCCTAGCGGGGCCTCCCTACAATGAGCAGTTCTTC. This chain uses TRBV9 with TRBJ2-1, with TRBD2 identical over 9 bases. The CDR3 contains 17 residues. Germline V gene lookup returns CDR1 SGDLS and CDR2 YYNGEE. The J segment lost 2 bases and the V segment lost 1 base, leaving 7 bases of the junction unmatched.

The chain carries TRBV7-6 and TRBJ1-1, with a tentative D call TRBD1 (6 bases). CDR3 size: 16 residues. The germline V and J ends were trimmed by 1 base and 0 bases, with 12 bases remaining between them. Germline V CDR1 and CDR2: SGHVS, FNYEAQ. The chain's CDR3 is CASSLVSTGMNTEAFF. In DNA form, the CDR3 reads TGTGCCAGCAGCTTAGTATCCACAGGGATGAACACTGAAGCTTTCTTT.

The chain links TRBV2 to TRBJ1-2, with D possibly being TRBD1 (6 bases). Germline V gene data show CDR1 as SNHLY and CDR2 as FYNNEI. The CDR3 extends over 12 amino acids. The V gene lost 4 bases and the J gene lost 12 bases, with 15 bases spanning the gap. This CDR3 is CASSGQGLGDTF. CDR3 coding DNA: TGTGCCAGCAGTGGGCAGGGGCTAGGTGACACCTTC.

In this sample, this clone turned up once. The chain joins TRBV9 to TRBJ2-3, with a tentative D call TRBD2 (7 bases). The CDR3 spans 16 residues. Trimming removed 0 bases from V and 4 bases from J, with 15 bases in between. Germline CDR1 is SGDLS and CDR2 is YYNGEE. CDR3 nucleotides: TGTGCCAGCAGCGTAGGCGCGGGGGCAGGCGCAGATACGCAGTATTTT. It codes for CASSVGAGAGADTQYF.

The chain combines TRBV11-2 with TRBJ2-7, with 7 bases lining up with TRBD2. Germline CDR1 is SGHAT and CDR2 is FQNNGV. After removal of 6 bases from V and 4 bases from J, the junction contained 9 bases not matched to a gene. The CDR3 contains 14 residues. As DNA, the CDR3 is TGTGCCAGCAGTCGGGGGGACTACAGATACGAGCAGTACGTC. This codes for CASSRGDYRYEQYV.

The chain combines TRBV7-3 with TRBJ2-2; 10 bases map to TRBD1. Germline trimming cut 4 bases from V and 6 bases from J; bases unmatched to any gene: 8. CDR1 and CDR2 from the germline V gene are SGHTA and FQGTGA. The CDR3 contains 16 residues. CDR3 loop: CASSSGTGASAGELFF. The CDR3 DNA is TGTGCCAGCAGCTCCGGGACAGGGGCGAGCGCCGGGGAGCTGTTTTTT.